A selection of T cell receptor beta chains follows, all from one sample in a study of T cell repertoires in cytomegalovirus infection. TCRdb reprocessed the reads via MiXCR and lists one record per CDR3 protein. The table includes roughly 720,000 distinct CDR3 sequences, approximately 40% detected once. Material: PBMCs. The receptors were sampled from a human donor in good health (CMV status not recorded). Some clones in this sample may be carry-over from other donors' samples. Each CDR3 is given with its conserved first and last residue. Each record gives: clone size, J gene, D gene, V gene, CDR3 protein, CDR3 DNA. D genes are given only for firm matches. Rows give clone size only sometimes, using once, few, many, or a class for an expanded clone.

abundance: -
j_gene: TRBJ2-7
d_gene: -
v_gene: TRBV4-2
CDR3aa: CASSADLLYEQYF
CDR3nt: TGTGCCAGCAGCGCCGACCTCCTCTACGAGCAGTACTTC

abundance: -
j_gene: TRBJ1-1
d_gene: TRBD1
v_gene: TRBV11-3
CDR3aa: CASSFTGVTETFF
CDR3nt: TGTGCCAGCAGCTTTACAGGGGTCACTGAAACTTTCTTT

abundance: many
j_gene: TRBJ2-5
d_gene: -
v_gene: TRBV7-6
CDR3aa: CASRGGGETQYF
CDR3nt: TGTGCCAGCAGAGGAGGAGGGGAGACCCAGTACTTC

abundance: many
j_gene: TRBJ1-6
d_gene: -
v_gene: TRBV5-4
CDR3aa: CASSHGRAGSYNSPLHF
CDR3nt: TGTGCCAGCAGCCACGGCAGGGCAGGCTCCTATAATTCACCCCTCCACTTT

abundance: few
j_gene: TRBJ1-1
d_gene: -
v_gene: TRBV12-3/TRBV12-4
CDR3aa: CASSFAGIPEAFF
CDR3nt: TGTGCCAGCAGTTTTGCCGGGATACCTGAAGCTTTCTTT

abundance: -
j_gene: TRBJ2-2
d_gene: TRBD2
v_gene: TRBV6-2/TRBV6-3
CDR3aa: CASSPPLSSGSVWELFF
CDR3nt: TGTGCCAGCAGTCCCCCCTTGAGTAGCGGGAGTGTTTGGGAGCTGTTTTTT

abundance: -
j_gene: TRBJ2-1
d_gene: -
v_gene: TRBV28
CDR3aa: CASSFDGEAGSTDEQFF
CDR3nt: TGTGCCAGCAGTTTCGATGGTGAGGCGGGGAGTACGGATGAGCAGTTCTTC

abundance: once
j_gene: TRBJ2-3
d_gene: -
v_gene: TRBV23-1
CDR3aa: CASSRPGTVGPDTQYF
CDR3nt: TGCGCCAGCAGTCGTCCGGGCACGGTTGGGCCAGATACGCAGTATTTT

abundance: -
j_gene: TRBJ2-7
d_gene: -
v_gene: TRBV7-6
CDR3aa: CASSLAGEAYEQYF
CDR3nt: TGTGCCAGCAGCTTAGCAGGGGAAGCCTACGAGCAGTACTTC

abundance: many
j_gene: TRBJ2-7
d_gene: TRBD2
v_gene: TRBV28
CDR3aa: CASIPGGLAGGNRYEQYF
CDR3nt: TGTGCCAGCATCCCTGGAGGGCTAGCGGGGGGGAACCGGTACGAGCAGTACTTC

abundance: -
j_gene: TRBJ2-5
d_gene: -
v_gene: TRBV7-8
CDR3aa: CASNYQESQYF
CDR3nt: TGTGCCAGCAACTACCAAGAGTCCCAGTACTTC

abundance: many
j_gene: TRBJ2-1
d_gene: -
v_gene: TRBV7-8
CDR3aa: CASKGGGTYNEQFF
CDR3nt: TGTGCCAGCAAGGGGGGAGGTACCTACAATGAGCAGTTCTTC

abundance: many
j_gene: TRBJ1-5
d_gene: -
v_gene: TRBV7-2
CDR3aa: CASSLGPDRAYSNQPQHF
CDR3nt: TGTGCCAGCAGCTTAGGTCCCGACAGAGCATATAGCAATCAGCCCCAGCATTTT

abundance: -
j_gene: TRBJ2-7
d_gene: -
v_gene: TRBV11-2
CDR3aa: CASAEEWPGPRPYEQYF
CDR3nt: TGTGCCAGCGCGGAAGAATGGCCGGGACCCCGGCCCTACGAGCAGTACTTC

abundance: few
j_gene: TRBJ1-2
d_gene: -
v_gene: TRBV7-2
CDR3aa: CASSFTGSYGYTF
CDR3nt: TGTGCCAGCAGCTTTACAGGTTCCTATGGCTACACCTTC

abundance: many
j_gene: TRBJ1-6
d_gene: -
v_gene: TRBV7-9
CDR3aa: CASSLSGGAGNSPLHF
CDR3nt: TGTGCCAGCAGCTTATCGGGTGGGGCAGGGAATTCACCCCTCCACTTT

abundance: once
j_gene: TRBJ2-3
d_gene: TRBD2
v_gene: TRBV2
CDR3aa: CASRWTSVGPSQDTQYF
CDR3nt: TGTGCCAGCAGGTGGACTAGCGTTGGGCCCTCCCAAGATACGCAGTATTTT

abundance: -
j_gene: TRBJ2-5
d_gene: TRBD2
v_gene: TRBV2
CDR3aa: CASSTSGGGQETQYF
CDR3nt: TGTGCCAGCAGTACTAGCGGGGGGGGACAAGAGACCCAGTACTTC

abundance: -
j_gene: TRBJ2-1
d_gene: -
v_gene: TRBV19
CDR3aa: CASRGPGYNEQFF
CDR3nt: TGTGCCAGTAGAGGTCCCGGCTACAATGAGCAGTTCTTC

abundance: -
j_gene: TRBJ2-1
d_gene: -
v_gene: TRBV2
CDR3aa: CASSNLNYNEQFF
CDR3nt: TGTGCCAGCAGCAACCTTAACTACAATGAGCAGTTCTTC

abundance: many
j_gene: TRBJ2-1
d_gene: -
v_gene: TRBV7-2
CDR3aa: CASSLEAQLGEQFF
CDR3nt: TGTGCCAGCAGCTTAGAGGCCCAGCTAGGTGAGCAGTTCTTC

abundance: few
j_gene: TRBJ2-2
d_gene: TRBD2
v_gene: TRBV28
CDR3aa: CASSTDEILAGGPNGELFF
CDR3nt: TGTGCCAGCAGTACTGACGAGATACTAGCGGGAGGGCCGAATGGGGAGCTGTTTTTT

abundance: -
j_gene: TRBJ2-7
d_gene: -
v_gene: TRBV7-9
CDR3aa: CASGRAGPYEQYF
CDR3nt: TGTGCCAGCGGCCGGGCAGGGCCCTACGAGCAGTACTTC

abundance: few
j_gene: TRBJ2-1
d_gene: TRBD1
v_gene: TRBV7-9
CDR3aa: CASSSTAGQGIYNEQFF
CDR3nt: TGTGCCAGCAGCTCTACCGCGGGACAGGGGATCTACAATGAGCAGTTCTTC

abundance: many
j_gene: TRBJ1-2
d_gene: -
v_gene: TRBV7-2
CDR3aa: CASSEINNYGYTF
CDR3nt: TGTGCCAGCAGCGAGATTAATAACTATGGCTACACCTTC